A selection of T cell receptor beta chains follows, all from one sample in a study of CD8 T cells in Susac syndrome. TCRdb recomputed calls from the immunoSEQ multiplex PCR reads with MiXCR, one row per CDR3 protein. The repertoire holds 190,000 or so distinct CDR3 sequences, with more than 85% as singletons. Sample: CD4+ T cells from PBMCs. The receptors were gathered from a human donor with multiple sclerosis. CDR3s include the opening cysteine and the closing phenylalanine or tryptophan. D genes are given only for firm matches. Size is omitted from some rows. Given values are once, few, many or a class for expanded clones.

v_call,cdr3_length,d_call,clone_size,j_call,cdr3_nt,cdr3_aa
TRBV27,15,-,-,TRBJ1-5,TGTGCCAGCAGACTACAGGGTAACAGCAATCAGCCCCAGCATTTT,CASRLQGNSNQPQHF
TRBV27,14,-,-,TRBJ1-5,TGTGCCAGCAGTTGGGGAAATAGCAATCAGCCCCAGCATTTT,CASSWGNSNQPQHF
TRBV11-2,12,-,-,TRBJ1-1,TGTGCCAGCAGCTCCCCCTTTAGGGAAGCTTTCTTT,CASSSPFREAFF
TRBV30,11,-,once,TRBJ1-2,TGTGCCTGGACCACGGGGGGGTACTACACCTTC,CAWTTGGYYTF
TRBV2,13,-,-,TRBJ1-2,TGTGCCAGCAGTGGTGGGCCCTCTGAGGGCTACACCTTC,CASSGGPSEGYTF
TRBV19,16,-,-,TRBJ1-5,TGTGCCAGTAGTATCGGCGCCGGGTTAAGCAATCAGCCCCAGCATTTT,CASSIGAGLSNQPQHF
TRBV29-1,15,-,-,TRBJ2-7,TGCAGCGCCATCTCTGGAGGGACAGCGATCTACGAGCAGTACTTC,CSAISGGTAIYEQYF
TRBV29-1,14,-,once,TRBJ2-5,TGCAGCGTTGAAGATCCCCAGTGGGGAGAGACCCAGTACTTC,CSVEDPQWGETQYF
TRBV27,14,-,-,TRBJ1-2,TGTGCCAGCAGCTCTCTCAGGGGCGACATCTTCTTCACCTTC,CASSSLRGDIFFTF
TRBV11-2,13,TRBD1,-,TRBJ1-1,TGTGCCAGCAGCTTAGGACAGGGGACTGAAGCTTTCTTT,CASSLGQGTEAFF
TRBV6-6,14,TRBD1,-,TRBJ2-7,TGTGCCAGCAGTTTCCGGACAGGGATAGAGGAGCAGTACTTC,CASSFRTGIEEQYF
TRBV24-1,16,TRBD2,-,TRBJ2-1,TGTGCCACCAGTGATCCGACTAGCGGGGACCACAATGAGCAGTTCTTC,CATSDPTSGDHNEQFF
TRBV20-1,13,-,-,TRBJ2-7,TGCAGTGCTCCCGGACTGAACTCCTACGAGCAGTACTTC,CSAPGLNSYEQYF
TRBV29-1,14,-,-,TRBJ2-1,TGCAGCGCCCCCCGCGCAGGATCCTACAATGAGCAGTTCTTC,CSAPRAGSYNEQFF
TRBV7-2,14,-,-,TRBJ2-7,TGTGCCAGCAGCTCGGGACGGGGAGGTGTCGAGCAGTACTTC,CASSSGRGGVEQYF
TRBV30,16,TRBD1,-,TRBJ2-5,TGTGCCTGGAGTGTAGGGGGCGCAGTCCGGGGTGAGACCCAGTACTTC,CAWSVGGAVRGETQYF
TRBV15,14,-,-,TRBJ1-2,TGTGCCACCAGCAGAGATCCTAGGAGGGATGGCTACACCTTC,CATSRDPRRDGYTF
TRBV2,14,-,once,TRBJ2-5,TGTGCCAGCAAAGGGGGAAGGGGGCAAGAGACCCAGTACTTC,CASKGGRGQETQYF
TRBV30,16,TRBD2,-,TRBJ2-1,TGTGCCTGGAGTGTACTAAGCGGGGAATCCTACAATGAGCAGTTCTTC,CAWSVLSGESYNEQFF
TRBV29-1,13,TRBD1,-,TRBJ1-5,TGCAGCGTGGGACAGGGCGACAATCAGCCCCAGCATTTT,CSVGQGDNQPQHF
TRBV4-1,20,-,once,TRBJ1-4,TGCGCCAGCAGCCAAGATAGTAGGGAATCAGGCAATGCAACTAATGAAAAACTGTTTTTT,CASSQDSRESGNATNEKLFF
TRBV27,14,TRBD2,-,TRBJ2-7,TGTGCCAGCAGTGCCCTAGCGGGGGGGCTCGAGCAGTACTTC,CASSALAGGLEQYF
TRBV5-1,17,TRBD2,-,TRBJ2-3,TGCGCCAGCAGCTTTACCCGGGAGACTAGCGGTACAGATACGCAGTATTTT,CASSFTRETSGTDTQYF
TRBV29-1,13,TRBD2,-,TRBJ2-3,TGCAGCGTTGTGCGCGGGGGGACAGATACGCAGTATTTT,CSVVRGGTDTQYF
TRBV20-1,15,-,-,TRBJ2-5,TGCAGTGCTGGCCCAAACAGGGAGGGGAAAGAGACCCAGTACTTC,CSAGPNREGKETQYF
TRBV5-1,18,-,-,TRBJ2-3,TGCGCCAGCAGCTTGACGGTTGGGCGGCCGGTTCGGGCAGATACGCAGTATTTT,CASSLTVGRPVRADTQYF
TRBV30,14,-,-,TRBJ1-1,TGTGCCTGGAGTGTACCCAGGTTGAACACTGAAGCTTTCTTT,CAWSVPRLNTEAFF
TRBV15,15,TRBD1,-,TRBJ1-5,TGTGCCACCAGCAGAGCGACAGGGGGCAATCAGCCCCAGCATTTT,CATSRATGGNQPQHF
TRBV7-2,15,-,-,TRBJ2-1,TGTGCCAGCAGCTTAGCAGTGGGAGACCACAATGAGCAGTTCTTC,CASSLAVGDHNEQFF
TRBV20-1,14,-,once,TRBJ2-3,TGCAGTGCTAACTCTCTGGGGGGCACAGATACGCAGTATTTT,CSANSLGGTDTQYF
TRBV30,16,TRBD1,-,TRBJ1-5,TGTGCCTGGAGTGTACACCAAACAGGGGTGGGTCAGCCCCAGCATTTT,CAWSVHQTGVGQPQHF
TRBV9,14,TRBD1,-,TRBJ1-6,TGTGCCAGCAGCCCGGAAGGACAGGGGGTTGCCCTCCACTTT,CASSPEGQGVALHF
TRBV20-1,13,TRBD2,-,TRBJ2-1,TGCAGTGCTAGTTTCCTAGCGGGCAATGAGCAGTTCTTC,CSASFLAGNEQFF
TRBV29-1,13,-,-,TRBJ1-1,TGCAGCGTTGACAGTCAGGGGAGGTCTGAAGCTTTCTTT,CSVDSQGRSEAFF
TRBV29-1,11,-,-,TRBJ2-7,TGCAGCTTTCAGGGGTACCACGAGCAGTACTTC,CSFQGYHEQYF
TRBV19,16,TRBD1,-,TRBJ1-5,TGTGCCAGTAGTAGGACCGGGACAGGGAACAATCAGCCCCAGCATTTT,CASSRTGTGNNQPQHF
TRBV29-1,15,TRBD2,-,TRBJ2-5,TGCAGCGTTGAGGAAGCGGGGGCCTTGGGAGAGACCCAGTACTTC,CSVEEAGALGETQYF
TRBV7-3,15,-,-,TRBJ2-3,TGTGCCAGCAGCTCCCAGAACCTCGTCACAGATACGCAGTATTTT,CASSSQNLVTDTQYF
TRBV11-2,13,-,-,TRBJ2-1,TGTGCCAGCAGCATGGGGGACCACAATGAGCAGTTCTTC,CASSMGDHNEQFF
TRBV3-1,14,TRBD1,-,TRBJ1-1,TGTGCCAGCAGCCGAGGAAGGACAGGGTTTGAAGCTTTCTTT,CASSRGRTGFEAFF
TRBV18,15,-,-,TRBJ2-5,TGTGCCAGCTCGCGTGACCGGGGGTCCGGGGAGACCCAGTACTTC,CASSRDRGSGETQYF
TRBV30,15,-,once,TRBJ2-3,TGTGCCTGGAGTCTTGAATCACAGGGTCCAGATACGCAGTATTTT,CAWSLESQGPDTQYF
TRBV5-1,16,TRBD2,-,TRBJ2-5,TGCGCCAGCAGCTTGGGGCCGGGGGGGCCTGAAGAGACCCAGTACTTC,CASSLGPGGPEETQYF
TRBV5-4,12,-,-,TRBJ2-1,TGTGCCAGCACCACTAACTACAATGAGCAGTTCTTC,CASTTNYNEQFF
TRBV30,13,-,-,TRBJ2-2,TGTGCCTGGAGTGGGACAGTTGGCGGGGAGCTGTTTTTT,CAWSGTVGGELFF